This is a list of T cell receptor beta chains from one sample in a study of OX40 agonist ivuxolimab in advanced cancers. The protocol was immunoSEQ multiplex PCR, while the TCRdb copy is restricted to in-frame clones and leaves out a portion. The sample has around 25,000 clones, approximately 83% seen once; the top ten hold more than 6.5%. The sequenced sample was CD4+ or CD8+ T cells sorted from blood, obtained in a trial of the OX40 agonist ivuxolimab. These receptor sequences come from an adult with an advanced solid tumor such as melanoma, head and neck, liver or kidney cancer. CDR3s include the opening cysteine and the closing phenylalanine or tryptophan. A D gene is named only where the DNA matches it firmly. Size tells how often a clone was seen (once, few, many) or the class of an expanded clone, and some rows leave it out.

clone size	V gene	D gene	J gene	CDR3 DNA	CDR3 protein
.	TRBV2	TRBD2	TRBJ2-1	TGTGCCAGCGGAAAGACTAGCGGGGTCTCCTACAATGAGCAGTTCTTC	CASGKTSGVSYNEQFF
.	TRBV27	.	TRBJ1-1	TGTGCCAGCAGCCCTTTTGGAGGGGGTACTGAAGCTTTCTTT	CASSPFGGGTEAFF
.	TRBV12-5	.	TRBJ1-1	TGTGCTAGTGGCCGGGGGTATAATAGGATCGGTGAAGCTTTCTTT	CASGRGYNRIGEAFF
few	TRBV2	TRBD1	TRBJ2-3	TGTGCCAGCAGTCCCCGGGGACAGGGGGGATCAGATACGCAGTATTTT	CASSPRGQGGSDTQYF
medium-sized	TRBV11-2	.	TRBJ2-3	TGTGCCAGCAGCTTTTGGGGGGGCCGCCCAGATACGCAGTATTTT	CASSFWGGRPDTQYF
.	TRBV19	.	TRBJ1-1	TGTGCCAGTAGTATATGGATTGAAGCTTTCTTT	CASSIWIEAFF
.	TRBV27	.	TRBJ2-1	TGTGCCAGCAGGGATGCGAGGGGAAGCTCCTACAATGAGCAGTTCTTC	CASRDARGSSYNEQFF
once	TRBV5-6	.	TRBJ2-7	TGTGCCAGCAGCTTGTGGAACACGTTCTACGAGCAGTACTTC	CASSLWNTFYEQYF
once	TRBV4-3	TRBD2	TRBJ2-7	TGCGCCAGCAGCCAAACCGGGGGGGTTGGCGAGCAGTACTTC	CASSQTGGVGEQYF
.	TRBV13	TRBD2	TRBJ2-2	TGTGCCAGCAGCTTAGGGCTAGCGGGGAGAGGGAACGCCGGGGAGCTGTTTTTT	CASSLGLAGRGNAGELFF
.	TRBV19	.	TRBJ1-4	TGTGCCAGTAGTTTAAGGACATTCGAAAAACTGTTTTTT	CASSLRTFEKLFF
.	TRBV27	.	TRBJ2-3	TGTGCCAGCAGCCCCCGATCCGGTGGCGCAGATACGCAGTATTTT	CASSPRSGGADTQYF
.	TRBV4-3	TRBD2	TRBJ2-3	TGCGCCAGCAGCCACTTCTGGACTAGCGGGGAGAACACAGATACGCAGTATTTT	CASSHFWTSGENTDTQYF
once	TRBV9	.	TRBJ1-6	TGTGCCAGCAGCGTAGTAGGGGATTCACCCCTCCACTTT	CASSVVGDSPLHF
.	TRBV12-5	TRBD1	TRBJ2-7	TGTGCTAGTGGGGACAGGGGGCAGTACTTC	CASGDRGQYF
.	TRBV4-1	.	TRBJ1-5	TGCGCCAGCAGCCAAGTGGGAGGGGGGGATCAGCCCCAGCATTTT	CASSQVGGGDQPQHF
once	TRBV7-6	.	TRBJ1-2	TGTGCCAGCAGCTCCCTCGGGGGGCTGGGCGGCTACACCTTC	CASSSLGGLGGYTF